What follows are 29 T cell receptor beta chains derived from one specimen sequenced in a study of blood T cell repertoires in COVID-19. Using immunoSEQ multiplex PCR, the repertoire was profiled, and TCRdb retains in-frame clones only, with some absent. This table holds 60,000 to 80,000 clones, roughly 80% found once. Material for sequencing was PBMCs or T cells enriched from blood (not recorded which). The source is a woman aged 35 to 49 with acute COVID-19.

CDR3 region: CASSKARGWYTEAFF. The CDR3 nucleotides are TGTGCCAGCAGCAAAGCGCGAGGGTGGTACACTGAAGCTTTCTTT. The V and J genes are TRBV21-1 and TRBJ1-1. TRBV21-1 is a recognized pseudogene. The CDR3 is made up of 15 amino acids.

V is TRBV6-1 and J is TRBJ2-2; 7 bases fit TRBD1. V shed 3 bases, J shed 4 bases, and the junction held 5 bases outside the gene matches. CDR3 length: 15 residues. Germline V CDR1 and CDR2: MNHNS, SASEGT. Written as DNA, the CDR3 is TGTGCCAGCAGTGAGTTGACAGGGATCACCGGGGAGCTGTTTTTT. This translates into CASSELTGITGELFF.

The rearrangement links TRBV27 to TRBJ2-1, with 10 bases fitting TRBD2. Germline lookup yields CDR1 MNHEY and CDR2 SMNVEV (reference sequence). The CDR3 extends over 15 amino acids. V shed 8 bases and J 8 bases; nucleotides not matched to a gene: 12. The CDR3 region has the DNA TGTGCCAGCCAGATTCATAGCGGGAGGTACGATGAGCAGTTCTTC. Translating it yields CASQIHSGRYDEQFF.

The CDR3 reads CASSLAQKDTGELFF. CDR3 DNA: TGTGCCAGCAGCTTGGCCCAGAAAGACACCGGGGAGCTGTTTTTT. The chain carries TRBV5-4 and TRBJ2-2; no definite D call. CDR1 SGHNT and CDR2 YYREEE come from the germline V gene (reference sequence). The V end was cut by 0 bases, the J end by 3 bases, with 9 bases between. The CDR3 consists of 15 residues.

In the case of this clone: One end of the junction varies from germline; a read error may be responsible. This chain links TRBV7-7 with TRBJ2-3; 10 nucleotides agree with TRBD1. CDR3 length: 15 amino acids. From germline, CDR1 is SSHAT and CDR2 FNYEAQ (reference sequence). CDR3 region: CASSFGTGVEDTQYF. As DNA, the CDR3 is TGTGCTAGCAGCTTTGGGACAGGGGTTGAAGATACGCAGTATTTT.

To note about this clone: Other DNA sequences from this sample encode an identical CDR3 as well. This chain joins TRBV6-6 and TRBJ1-5; TRBD1 aligns across 8 bases. The CDR3 totals 16 residues. Germline-derived CDR1 and CDR2 are MNHNY and SVGAGI (reference sequence). The trim removed 5 bases at V and 0 bases at J, leaving 6 bases unmatched. The CDR3 DNA reads as TGTGCCAGCAGTCCGACAGGGGCCTATAGCAATCAGCCCCAGCATTTT. It yields the protein CASSPTGAYSNQPQHF.

This clone was picked up one time. CDR3 sequence: CASLAPPQGAGTGELFF. The CDR3 region has the DNA TGTGCCAGCCTAGCCCCCCCTCAGGGGGCAGGCACCGGGGAGCTGTTTTTT. This chain connects TRBV7-6 to TRBJ2-2; TRBD1 aligns across 8 bases. V lost 8 bases, J lost 4 bases, and 15 bases stayed unmatched. CDR1 and CDR2 (germline): SGHVS, FNYEAQ. CDR3 length: 17 amino acids.

This CDR3 reads CASSPPGSGDTEAFF. CDR3 nucleotide sequence: TGTGCCAGCTCACCACCAGGTTCAGGGGACACTGAAGCTTTCTTT. This chain links TRBV18 with TRBJ1-1, with a tentative D call TRBD1 (6 bases). The ends were cut back, 0 bases at V and 3 bases at J, with 11 bases in the middle. Germline CDR1 KGHSH, CDR2 LQKENI. There are 15 residues in the CDR3.

This chain connects TRBV12-5 to TRBJ1-1, with TRBD1 matching 7 bases. The CDR3 runs to 14 residues. V gave up 6 bases and J gave up 3 bases; unmatched junction bases: 7. CDR1 and CDR2 (germline): LGHNT, FRNRAP. CDR3 region: CASGTGDRDTEAFF. CDR3 nucleotides: TGTGCTAGTGGCACAGGGGATCGGGACACTGAAGCTTTCTTT.

CDR3 region: CASSERLAGYSQYNEQFF. The CDR3 DNA follows: TGTGCCAGCAGTGAGAGGCTAGCCGGCTATTCCCAATACAATGAGCAGTTCTTC. The chain combines TRBV2 with TRBJ2-1; possibly TRBD2 for D (5 bases). This CDR3 has 18 amino acids. The germline V gene encodes CDR1 SNHLY and CDR2 FYNNEI. V was trimmed by 3 bases and J by 4 bases, leaving 22 bases between them.

This clone showed up just once. The genes are TRBV11-2 and TRBJ2-1, with TRBD1 matching 10 bases. The CDR3 sequence is 17 residues long. V lost 3 bases and J lost 0; bases outside the gene matches: 5. Germline lookup yields CDR1 SGHAT and CDR2 FQNNGV. As DNA, the CDR3 is TGTGCCAGCAGCTTCTATCGGACAGGGGGCTCCTACAATGAGCAGTTCTTC. Translating it yields CASSFYRTGGSYNEQFF.

This chain joins TRBV7-8 and TRBJ2-1, with 7 bases lining up with TRBD2. This CDR3 comprises 18 residues. J was trimmed by 0 bases and V by 5 bases; bases with no gene match: 13. The germline V gene has CDR1 SGHVS and CDR2 FQNEAQ. CDR3 sequence reads: CASSLIGLGGSSYNEQFF. CDR3 nucleotides: TGTGCCAGCAGCCTAATTGGGCTAGGCGGGAGCTCCTACAATGAGCAGTTCTTC.

This chain joins TRBV24-1 and TRBJ2-3; 14 bases match TRBD2. Germline values: CDR1 KGHDR, CDR2 SFDVKD. This CDR3 has 18 residues. V lost 5 bases, J lost 4 bases, and 10 bases stayed unmatched. The CDR3 loop is CATSGRRTSGGRPDTQYF. The CDR3 DNA reads TGTGCCACCAGTGGCCGAAGGACTAGCGGGGGGAGACCAGATACGCAGTATTTT.

The chain combines TRBV5-1 with TRBJ2-3, with 7 bases identical to TRBD1. The germline CDR1 and CDR2 sequences are SGHRS and YFSETQ. The ends lost 1 base at V and 4 bases at J; junction bases unmatched: 3. The CDR3 loop spans 14 amino acids. CDR3 residues: CASSLLQGADTQYF. The CDR3 coding sequence is TGCGCCAGCAGCTTGCTTCAGGGGGCAGATACGCAGTATTTT.

This clone was picked up a small number of times. The V and J genes are TRBV3-1 (or the pseudogene TRBV3-2) and TRBJ2-5, with 8 bases identical to TRBD1. Germline values: CDR1 LGHDT, CDR2 YNNKEL (reference sequence). J lost 5 bases, V lost 1 base, and 3 bases had no gene match. This CDR3 comprises 14 residues. The CDR3, as DNA: TGTGCCAGCAGCCAAGCGACAGGGGAGGAGACCCAGTACTTC. It specifies CASSQATGEETQYF.

The rearrangement links TRBV19 to TRBJ1-3; 7 bases map to TRBD1. The V and J ends lost 8 bases and 2 bases, in that order; junction bases with no gene match: 6. The germline gives CDR1 LNHDA, CDR2 SQIVND (reference sequence). The CDR3 has 14 residues. Here the CDR3 DNA reads TGTGCCAGTGCAGGGGGTTTGGCTGGAAACACCATATATTTT. Its translation is CASAGGLAGNTIYF. The full variable domain, in which reference TRBV19 and TRBJ1-3 provide the parts outside the CDR3, is DGGITQSPKYLFRKEGQNVTLSCEQNLNHDAMYWYRQDPGQGLRLIYYSQIVNDFQKGDIAEGYSVSREKKESFPLTVTSAQKNPTAFYLCASAGGLAGNTIYFGEGSWLTVV.

The chain is built from TRBV27 and TRBJ2-1; D perhaps matches TRBD2 (5 bases). The germline gives CDR1 MNHEY, CDR2 SMNVEV (reference sequence). The length of the CDR3 is 13 residues. Trimming stripped 1 base from V and 10 bases from J, with 11 bases between. CDR3 sequence (DNA): TGTGCCAGCAGTTTATATTACAGCGGAGAGCAGTTCTTC. Translating gives CASSLYYSGEQFF.

The CDR3 DNA reads TGTGCCAGCTCACCAACGACAGGTCTCAACGAGCAGTACTTC. It yields the protein CASSPTTGLNEQYF. The chain is built from TRBV18 and TRBJ2-7; TRBD1 is a possible D gene (6 bases). Germline CDR1 is KGHSH and CDR2 is LQKENI. The CDR3 is 14 residues long. Deletions cut 2 bases from V and 5 bases from J, with 13 bases between.

The rearrangement joins TRBV28 to TRBJ1-3, with D unresolved. CDR1 is MDHEN and CDR2 is SYDVKM in the germline V gene. This CDR3 spans 14 amino acids. With 1 base removed from V and 7 bases from J, the gap between germline ends came to 11 bases. The chain's CDR3 is CASSLFTLRNTIYF. The CDR3 DNA follows: TGTGCCAGCAGTTTATTTACACTGCGGAACACCATATATTTT. The full variable domain, completed using reference TRBV28 and TRBJ1-3, is DVKVTQSSRYLVKRTGEKVFLECVQDMDHENMFWYRQDPGLGLRLIYFSYDVKMKEKGDIPEGYSVSREKKERFSLILESASTNQTSMYLCASSLFTLRNTIYFGEGSWLTVV.

The J gene is TRBJ2-3, the V gene TRBV9; perhaps TRBD2 as D (5 bases). The CDR3 is 14 residues long. CDR1 SGDLS and CDR2 YYNGEE come from the germline V gene. Trimming took off 0 bases at V and 3 bases at J, with 8 bases between the two ends. CDR3 region: CASSVVGETDTQYF. DNA for the CDR3: TGTGCCAGCAGCGTAGTTGGGGAGACAGATACGCAGTATTTT.

The chain carries TRBV6-6 and TRBJ1-5; D not certain. The germline CDR1 and CDR2 sequences are MNHNY and SVGAGI (reference sequence). Trimming took 6 bases from V and 1 from J, leaving 4 bases between them. CDR3 length: 12 residues. CDR3 sequence reads: CASRLSNQPQHF. The CDR3 coding sequence is TGTGCCAGCAGACTAAGCAATCAGCCCCAGCATTTT.

The chain is built from TRBV6-6 and TRBJ1-2, with 7 bases that match TRBD1. V was clipped by 5 bases and J by 3 bases; unmatched bases: 9. The CDR3 loop spans 15 amino acids. Per the germline V gene, CDR1 is MNHNY and CDR2 is SVGAGI (reference sequence). The CDR3 DNA reads TGTGCCAGCAGTCCCCGGGGCGACAGGGACTATGGCTACACCTTC. It specifies CASSPRGDRDYGYTF.

The chain uses TRBV19 and TRBJ2-1; 8 nucleotides match TRBD1. Losses at the gene ends were 1 base for V and 1 base for J; bases not matched to a gene: 0. Germline assignment: CDR1 LNHDA and CDR2 SQIVND (reference sequence). This CDR3 region has 15 residues. CDR3 sequence: CASSIGQGSYNEQFF. The CDR3 region has the DNA TGTGCCAGTAGTATAGGACAGGGGTCCTACAATGAGCAGTTCTTC.

V is TRBV21-1 and J is TRBJ2-7; the table assigns TRBD1, which was not confirmed against the DNA. TRBV21-1 is marked as a pseudogene. The length of the CDR3 is 15 residues. DNA for the CDR3: TGTGCCAGCAGAAAGGAGGTCGACAGGACCTACGAGCAGTACTTC. Its translation: CASRKEVDRTYEQYF.

V usage is TRBV27 and J usage is TRBJ1-3, with 7 bases identical to TRBD1. The CDR3 consists of 14 residues. J gave up 2 bases and V 6 bases, and 4 bases lay outside the gene matches. CDR1 is MNHEY, CDR2 SMNVEV, per germline (reference sequence). In DNA form, the CDR3 reads TGTGCCAGCAGACCAGGGGGTACTGGAAACACCATATATTTT. Translating it yields CASRPGGTGNTIYF.

DNA of the CDR3: TGTGCCAGCAGCCAAGAGATAGGGGGTGGAGCTTTCTTT. Protein: CASSQEIGGGAFF. The chain links TRBV3-1 (or the pseudogene TRBV3-2) to TRBJ1-1; D is perhaps TRBD1 (6 bases). The V gene lost 0 bases and the J gene lost 10 bases, with 12 bases spanning the gap. This CDR3 has 13 residues. The germline CDR1 and CDR2 sequences are LGHDT and YNNKEL (reference sequence).

The chain employs TRBV28 and TRBJ1-1; tentatively, D is TRBD1 (5 bases). Germline CDR1 MDHEN, CDR2 SYDVKM. Trimming pared 3 bases from V and 0 bases from J, leaving 8 bases between. The CDR3 is made up of 14 amino acids. The CDR3 bases are TGTGCCAGCAGTTTTTACAGGATGAACACTGAAGCTTTCTTT. It translates to CASSFYRMNTEAFF.

The chain combines TRBV10-3 with TRBJ1-2, with a tentative D call TRBD1 (5 bases). V lost 3 bases and J lost 7, with 15 bases in between. Germline V CDR1 and CDR2: ENHRY, SYGVKD. The length of the CDR3 is 14 residues. CDR3 in DNA: TGTGCCATCAGTGAAAACCGATGGGGCCTTGGCTACACCTTC. This sequence encodes CAISENRWGLGYTF.

The CDR3 spells CASRDPGDNEQFF. The CDR3 DNA reads TGTGCCAGCAGAGATCCAGGGGACAATGAGCAGTTCTTC. The V call is TRBV6-6, the J call TRBJ2-1; perhaps TRBD1 as D (6 bases). This CDR3 spans 13 amino acids. In germline, CDR1 is MNHNY, CDR2 SVGAGI (reference sequence). The V end lost 6 bases, the J end lost 5 bases, and 11 bases lay between the germline ends.